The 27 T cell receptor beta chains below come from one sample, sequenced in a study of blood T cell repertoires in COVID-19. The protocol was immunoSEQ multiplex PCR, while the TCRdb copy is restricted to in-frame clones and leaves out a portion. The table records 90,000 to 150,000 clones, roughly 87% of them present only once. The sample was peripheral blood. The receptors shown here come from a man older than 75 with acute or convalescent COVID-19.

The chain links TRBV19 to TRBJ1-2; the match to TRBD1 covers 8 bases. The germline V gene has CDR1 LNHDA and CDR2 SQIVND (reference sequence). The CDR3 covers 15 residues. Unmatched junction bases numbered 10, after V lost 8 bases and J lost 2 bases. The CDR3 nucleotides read TGTGCCAGTCTGCCCCCCGGGACAGGAAACTATGGCTACACCTTC. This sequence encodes CASLPPGTGNYGYTF.

CDR3 coding DNA: TGTGCCAGCAGTGAAACAGGGGCCAATGAGCAGTTCTTC. Protein sequence: CASSETGANEQFF. The chain is built from TRBV25-1 and TRBJ2-1; 7 bases map to TRBD1. The CDR3 extends over 13 amino acids. Looked up from germline, CDR1 is MGHDK and CDR2 is SYGVNS. V gave up 2 bases and J gave up 6 bases; unmatched junction bases: 1.

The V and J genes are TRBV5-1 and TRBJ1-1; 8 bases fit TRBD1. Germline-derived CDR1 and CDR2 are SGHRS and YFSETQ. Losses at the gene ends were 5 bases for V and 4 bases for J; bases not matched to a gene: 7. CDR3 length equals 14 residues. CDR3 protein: CASSNQGAGTEAFF. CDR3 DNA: TGCGCCAGCAGTAACCAGGGGGCGGGCACTGAAGCTTTCTTT.

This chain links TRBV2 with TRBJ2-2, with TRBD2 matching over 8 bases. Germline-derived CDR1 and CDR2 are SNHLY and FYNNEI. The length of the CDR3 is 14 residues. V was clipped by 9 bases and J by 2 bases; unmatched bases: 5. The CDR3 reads CASHGGANTGELFF. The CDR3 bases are TGTGCCAGTCACGGGGGGGCCAACACCGGGGAGCTGTTTTTT.

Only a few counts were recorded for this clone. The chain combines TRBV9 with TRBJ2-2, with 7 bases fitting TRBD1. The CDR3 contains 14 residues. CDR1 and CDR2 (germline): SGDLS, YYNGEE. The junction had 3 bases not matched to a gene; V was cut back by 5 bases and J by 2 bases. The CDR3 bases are TGTGCCAGCAGGGGACAGTCTAACACCGGGGAGCTGTTTTTT. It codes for CASRGQSNTGELFF. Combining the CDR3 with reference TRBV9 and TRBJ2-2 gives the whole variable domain DSGVTQTPKHLITATGQRVTLRCSPRSGDLSVYWYQQSLDQGLQFLIQYYNGEERAKGNILERFSAQQFPDLHSELNLSSLELGDSALYFCASRGQSNTGELFFGEGSRLTVL.

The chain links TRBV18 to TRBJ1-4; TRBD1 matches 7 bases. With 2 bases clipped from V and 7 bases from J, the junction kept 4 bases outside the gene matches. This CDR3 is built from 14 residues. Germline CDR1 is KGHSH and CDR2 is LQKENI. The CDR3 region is CASSPRQGGEKLFF. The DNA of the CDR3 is TGTGCCAGCTCACCAAGACAGGGAGGTGAAAAACTGTTTTTT.

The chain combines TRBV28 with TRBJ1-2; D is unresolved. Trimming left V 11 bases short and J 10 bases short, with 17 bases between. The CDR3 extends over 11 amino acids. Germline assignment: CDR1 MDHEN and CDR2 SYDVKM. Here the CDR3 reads CAGASAADYTF. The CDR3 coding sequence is TGTGCCGGCGCTTCTGCGGCAGACTACACCTTC.

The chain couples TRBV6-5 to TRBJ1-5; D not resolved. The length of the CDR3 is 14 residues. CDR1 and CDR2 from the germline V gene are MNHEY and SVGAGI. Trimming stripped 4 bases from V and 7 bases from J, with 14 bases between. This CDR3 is CASSSASRRQPQHF. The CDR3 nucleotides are TGTGCCAGCAGTTCGGCGTCGCGGAGGCAGCCCCAGCATTTT.

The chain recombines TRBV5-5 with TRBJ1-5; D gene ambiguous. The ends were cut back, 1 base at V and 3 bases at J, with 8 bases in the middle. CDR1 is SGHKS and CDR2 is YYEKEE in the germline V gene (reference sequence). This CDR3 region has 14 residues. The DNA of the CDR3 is TGTGCCAGCAGCTTGTACAGAACCAATCAGCCCCAGCATTTT. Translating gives CASSLYRTNQPQHF.

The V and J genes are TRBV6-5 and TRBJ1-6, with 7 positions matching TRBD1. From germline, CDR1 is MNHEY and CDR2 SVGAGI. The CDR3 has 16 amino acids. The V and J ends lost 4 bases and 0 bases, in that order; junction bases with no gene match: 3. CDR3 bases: TGTGCCAGCAGTTTGGGACAGAGCTCCTATAATTCACCCCTCCACTTT. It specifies CASSLGQSSYNSPLHF.

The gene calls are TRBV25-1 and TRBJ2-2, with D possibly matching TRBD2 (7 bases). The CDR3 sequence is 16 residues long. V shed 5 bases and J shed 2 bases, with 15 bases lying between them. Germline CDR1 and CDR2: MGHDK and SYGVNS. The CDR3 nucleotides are TGTGCCAGCAGTCCCCGAGGGGGGGGCAACACCGGGGAGCTGTTTTTT. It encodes CASSPRGGGNTGELFF.

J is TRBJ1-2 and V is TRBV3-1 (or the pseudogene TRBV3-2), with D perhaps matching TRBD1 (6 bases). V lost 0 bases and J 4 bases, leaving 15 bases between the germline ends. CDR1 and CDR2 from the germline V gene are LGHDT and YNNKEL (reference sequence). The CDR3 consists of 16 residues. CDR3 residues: CASSQERGIFRYGYTF. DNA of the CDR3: TGTGCCAGCAGCCAAGAAAGGGGGATATTCCGCTATGGCTACACCTTC.

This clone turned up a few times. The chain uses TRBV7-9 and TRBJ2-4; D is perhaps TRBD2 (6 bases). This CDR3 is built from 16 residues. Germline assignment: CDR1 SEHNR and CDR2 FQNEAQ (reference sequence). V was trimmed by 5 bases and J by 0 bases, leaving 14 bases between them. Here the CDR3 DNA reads TGTGCCAGCAGCCCAATTCGGGACTTAGCCAAAAACATTCAGTACTTC. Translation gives CASSPIRDLAKNIQYF. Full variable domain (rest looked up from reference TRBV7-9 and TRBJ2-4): DTGVSQNPRHKITKRGQNVTFRCDPISEHNRLYWYRQTLGQGPEFLTYFQNEAQLEKSRLLSDRFSAERPKGSFSTLEIQRTEQGDSAMYLCASSPIRDLAKNIQYFGAGTRLSVL.

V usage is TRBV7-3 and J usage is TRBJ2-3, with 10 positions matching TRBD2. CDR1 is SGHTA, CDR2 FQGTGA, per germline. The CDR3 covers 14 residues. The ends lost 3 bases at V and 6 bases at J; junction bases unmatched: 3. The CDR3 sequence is CASSLSGGADTQYF. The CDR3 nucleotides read TGTGCCAGCAGCTTGAGCGGGGGGGCCGATACGCAGTATTTT. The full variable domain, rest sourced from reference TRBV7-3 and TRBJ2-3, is GAGVSQTPSNKVTEKGKYVELRCDPISGHTALYWYRQSLGQGPEFLIYFQGTGAADDSGLPNDRFFAVRPEGSVSTLKIQRTERGDSAVYLCASSLSGGADTQYFGPGTRLTVL.

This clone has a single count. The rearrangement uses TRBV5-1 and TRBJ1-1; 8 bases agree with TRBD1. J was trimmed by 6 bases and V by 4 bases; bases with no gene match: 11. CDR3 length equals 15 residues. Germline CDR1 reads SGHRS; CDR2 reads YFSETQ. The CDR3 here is CASSVDRVVSAEAFF. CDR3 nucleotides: TGCGCCAGCAGCGTGGACAGGGTGGTATCGGCTGAAGCTTTCTTT.

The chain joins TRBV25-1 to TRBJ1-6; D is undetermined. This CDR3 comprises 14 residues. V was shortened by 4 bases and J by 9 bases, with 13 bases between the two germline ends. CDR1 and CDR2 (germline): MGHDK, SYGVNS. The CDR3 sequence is CASSAPLNSSPLHF. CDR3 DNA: TGTGCCAGCAGTGCCCCGTTGAATAGTTCACCCCTCCACTTT.

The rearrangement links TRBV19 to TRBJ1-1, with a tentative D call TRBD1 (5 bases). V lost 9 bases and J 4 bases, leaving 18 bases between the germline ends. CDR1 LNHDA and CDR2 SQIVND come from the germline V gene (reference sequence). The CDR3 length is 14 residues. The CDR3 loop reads CARTVRDGGTEAFF. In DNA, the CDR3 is TGTGCCAGGACCGTGCGGGACGGGGGCACTGAAGCTTTCTTT.

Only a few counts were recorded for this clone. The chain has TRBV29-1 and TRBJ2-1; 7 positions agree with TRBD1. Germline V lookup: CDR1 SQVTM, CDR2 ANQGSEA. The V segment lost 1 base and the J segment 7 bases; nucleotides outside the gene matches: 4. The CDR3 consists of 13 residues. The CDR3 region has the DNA TGCAGCGTTGAAGTCTACAGGGGAAATGAGCAGTTCTTC. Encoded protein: CSVEVYRGNEQFF.

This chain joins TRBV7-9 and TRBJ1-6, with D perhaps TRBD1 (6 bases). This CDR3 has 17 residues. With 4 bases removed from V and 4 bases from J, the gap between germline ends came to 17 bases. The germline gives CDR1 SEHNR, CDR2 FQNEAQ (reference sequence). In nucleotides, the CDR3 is TGTGCCAGCAGCTCCGAAGGGGGACGGGGATATAATTCACCCCTCCACTTT. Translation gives CASSSEGGRGYNSPLHF.

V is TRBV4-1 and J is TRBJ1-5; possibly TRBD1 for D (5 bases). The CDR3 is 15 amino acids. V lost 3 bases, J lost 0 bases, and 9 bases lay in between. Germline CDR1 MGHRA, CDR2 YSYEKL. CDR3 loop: CASSHPGGSNQPQHF. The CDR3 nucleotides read TGCGCCAGCAGCCACCCCGGGGGTAGCAATCAGCCCCAGCATTTT.

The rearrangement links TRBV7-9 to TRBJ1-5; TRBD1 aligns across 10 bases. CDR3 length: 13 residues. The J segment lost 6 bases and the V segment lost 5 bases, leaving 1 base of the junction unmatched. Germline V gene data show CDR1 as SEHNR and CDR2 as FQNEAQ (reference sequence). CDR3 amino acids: CASSGTGAQPQHF. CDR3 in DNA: TGTGCCAGCAGCGGGACAGGGGCTCAGCCCCAGCATTTT.

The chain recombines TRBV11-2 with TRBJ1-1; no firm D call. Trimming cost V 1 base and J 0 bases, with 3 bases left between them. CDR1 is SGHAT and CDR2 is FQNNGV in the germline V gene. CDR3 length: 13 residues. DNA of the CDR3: TGTGCCAGCAGCTTAGCGGTGAACACTGAAGCTTTCTTT. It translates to CASSLAVNTEAFF.

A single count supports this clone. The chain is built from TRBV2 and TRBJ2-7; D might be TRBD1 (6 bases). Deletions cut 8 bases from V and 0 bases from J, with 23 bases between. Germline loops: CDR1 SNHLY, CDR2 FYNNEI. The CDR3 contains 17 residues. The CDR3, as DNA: TGTGCCAGCGGAAATAACCTTCGGCAGGGGACCTCCTACGAGCAGTACTTC. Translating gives CASGNNLRQGTSYEQYF.

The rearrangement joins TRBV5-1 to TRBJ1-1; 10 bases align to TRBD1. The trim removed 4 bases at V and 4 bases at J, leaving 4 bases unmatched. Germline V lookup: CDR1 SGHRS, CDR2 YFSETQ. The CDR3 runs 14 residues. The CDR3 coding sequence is TGCGCCAGCAGCCAGGGACAGGGGAGCACTGAAGCTTTCTTT. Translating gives CASSQGQGSTEAFF.

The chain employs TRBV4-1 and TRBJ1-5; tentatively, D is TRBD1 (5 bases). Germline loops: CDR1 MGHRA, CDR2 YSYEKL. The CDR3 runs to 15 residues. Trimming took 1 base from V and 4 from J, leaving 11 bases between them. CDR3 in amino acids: CASSQAWTSNQPQHF. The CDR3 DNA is TGCGCCAGCAGCCAAGCGTGGACAAGTAATCAGCCCCAGCATTTT.

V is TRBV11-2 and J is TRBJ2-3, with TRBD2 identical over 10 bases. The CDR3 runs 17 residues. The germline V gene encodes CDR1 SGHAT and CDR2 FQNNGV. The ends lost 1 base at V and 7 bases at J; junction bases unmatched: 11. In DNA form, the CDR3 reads TGTGCCAGCAGCTTAGCCGGGACTAGCGCCCTGGTGAATACGCAGTATTTT. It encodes CASSLAGTSALVNTQYF.

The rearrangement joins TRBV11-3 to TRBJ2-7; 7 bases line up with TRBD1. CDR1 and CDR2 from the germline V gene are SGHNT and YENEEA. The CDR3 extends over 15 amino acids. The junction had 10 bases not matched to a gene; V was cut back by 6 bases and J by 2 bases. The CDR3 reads CASRRQGIATYEQYF. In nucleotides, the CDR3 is TGTGCCAGCAGACGACAGGGAATAGCAACCTACGAGCAGTACTTC.